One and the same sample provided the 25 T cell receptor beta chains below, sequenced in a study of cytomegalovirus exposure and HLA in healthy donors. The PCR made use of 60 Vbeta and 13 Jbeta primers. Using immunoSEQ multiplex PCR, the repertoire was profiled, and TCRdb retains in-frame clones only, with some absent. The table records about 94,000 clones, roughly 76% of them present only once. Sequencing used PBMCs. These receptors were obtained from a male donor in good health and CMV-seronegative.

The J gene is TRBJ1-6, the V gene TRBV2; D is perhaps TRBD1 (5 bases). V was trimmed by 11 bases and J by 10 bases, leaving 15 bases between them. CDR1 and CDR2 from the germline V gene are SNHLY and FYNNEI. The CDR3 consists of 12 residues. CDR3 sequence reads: CAGQGDRSPLHF. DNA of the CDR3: TGTGCCGGTCAAGGGGATCGGTCACCCCTCCACTTT.

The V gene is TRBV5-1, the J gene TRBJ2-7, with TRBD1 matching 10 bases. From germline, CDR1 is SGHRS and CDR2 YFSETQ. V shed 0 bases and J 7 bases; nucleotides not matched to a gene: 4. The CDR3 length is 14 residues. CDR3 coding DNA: TGCGCCAGCAGCTTGGGACAGGGGGCAGATGAGCAGTACTTC. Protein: CASSLGQGADEQYF. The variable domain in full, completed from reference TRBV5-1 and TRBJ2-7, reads KAGVTQTPRYLIKTRGQQVTLSCSPISGHRSVSWYQQTPGQGLQFLFEYFSETQRNKGNFPGRFSGRQFSNSRSEMNVSTLELGDSALYLCASSLGQGADEQYFGPGTRLTVT.

The DNA for the CDR3 is TGCAGCGTTCCCCCGTATACAGGTGTTGAGCAGTTCTTC. Translation gives CSVPPYTGVEQFF. The V call is TRBV29-1, the J call TRBJ2-1; possible D gene TRBD1, 5 bases. Per germline, CDR1 SQVTM and CDR2 ANQGSEA. The V and J ends lost 5 bases and 9 bases respectively, with 17 bases between them. This CDR3 contains 13 residues.

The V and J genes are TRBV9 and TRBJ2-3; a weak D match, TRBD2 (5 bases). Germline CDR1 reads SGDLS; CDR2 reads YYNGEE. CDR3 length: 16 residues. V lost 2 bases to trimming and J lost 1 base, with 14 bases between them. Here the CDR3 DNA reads TGTGCCAGCAGCGTCGATTTACGAGCGGGCACAGATACGCAGTATTTT. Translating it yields CASSVDLRAGTDTQYF.

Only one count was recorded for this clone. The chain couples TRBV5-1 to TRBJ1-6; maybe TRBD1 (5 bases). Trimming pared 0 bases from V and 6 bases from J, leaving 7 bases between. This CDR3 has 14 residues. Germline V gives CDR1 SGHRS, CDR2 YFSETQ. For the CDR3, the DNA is TGCGCCAGCAGCTTGGGACAGACTAATTCACCCCTCCACTTT. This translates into CASSLGQTNSPLHF.

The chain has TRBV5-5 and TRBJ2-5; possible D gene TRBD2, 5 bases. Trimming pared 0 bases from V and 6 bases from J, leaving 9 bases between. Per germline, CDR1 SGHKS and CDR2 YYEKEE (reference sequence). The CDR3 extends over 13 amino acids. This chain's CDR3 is CASSLAVGKTQYF. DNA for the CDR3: TGTGCCAGCAGCTTGGCCGTCGGGAAGACCCAGTACTTC.

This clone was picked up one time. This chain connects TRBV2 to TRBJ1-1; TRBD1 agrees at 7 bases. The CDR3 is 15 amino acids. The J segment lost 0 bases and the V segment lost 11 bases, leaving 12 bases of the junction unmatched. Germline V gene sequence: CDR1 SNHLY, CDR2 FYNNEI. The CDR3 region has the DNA TGTGCCTCAAACCTTCTGACAGGGATGAACACTGAAGCTTTCTTT. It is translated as CASNLLTGMNTEAFF.

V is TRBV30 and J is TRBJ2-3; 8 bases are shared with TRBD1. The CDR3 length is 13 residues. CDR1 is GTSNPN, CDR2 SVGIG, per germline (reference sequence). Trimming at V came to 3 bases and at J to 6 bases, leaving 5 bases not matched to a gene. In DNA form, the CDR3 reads TGTGCCTGGAGCGTCGACAGGGGCGATACGCAGTATTTT. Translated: CAWSVDRGDTQYF.

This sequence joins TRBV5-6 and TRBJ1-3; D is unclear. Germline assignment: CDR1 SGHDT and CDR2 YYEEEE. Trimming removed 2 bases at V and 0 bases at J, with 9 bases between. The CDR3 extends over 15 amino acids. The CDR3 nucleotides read TGTGCCAGCAGCTTCGCACTTAACTCTGGAAACACCATATATTTT. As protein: CASSFALNSGNTIYF.

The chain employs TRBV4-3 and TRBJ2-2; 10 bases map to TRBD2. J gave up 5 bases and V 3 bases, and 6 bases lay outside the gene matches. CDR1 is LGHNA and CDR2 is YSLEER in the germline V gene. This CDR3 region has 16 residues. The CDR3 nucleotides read TGCGCCAGCAGCCAGCCAGCGGGGGGGAGGACCGGGGAGCTGTTTTTT. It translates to CASSQPAGGRTGELFF.

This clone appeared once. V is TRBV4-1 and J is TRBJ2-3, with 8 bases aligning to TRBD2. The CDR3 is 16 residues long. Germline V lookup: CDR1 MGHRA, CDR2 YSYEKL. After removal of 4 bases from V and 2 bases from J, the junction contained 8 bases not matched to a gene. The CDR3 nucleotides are TGCGCCAGCAGCCCAGTCGTTAGCGGGATCACAGATACGCAGTATTTT. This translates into CASSPVVSGITDTQYF.

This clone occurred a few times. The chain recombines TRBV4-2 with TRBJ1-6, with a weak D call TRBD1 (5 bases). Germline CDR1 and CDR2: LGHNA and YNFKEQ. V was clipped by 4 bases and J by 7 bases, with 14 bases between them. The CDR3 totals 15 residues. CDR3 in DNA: TGTGCCAGCAGCCGAATAGACAGCCGAAATTCACCCCTCCACTTT. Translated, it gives CASSRIDSRNSPLHF.

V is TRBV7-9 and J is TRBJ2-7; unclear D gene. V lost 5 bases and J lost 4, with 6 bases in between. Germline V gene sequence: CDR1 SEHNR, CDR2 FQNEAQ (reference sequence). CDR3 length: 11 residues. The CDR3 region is CASSVIYEQYF. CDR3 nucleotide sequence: TGTGCCAGCAGCGTAATATACGAGCAGTACTTC.

CDR3 nucleotides: TGCGCCAGCAGCCCCTTTGGGGGGGGAACCTACGAGCAGTACTTC. It translates to CASSPFGGGTYEQYF. This rearrangement joins TRBV4-1 to TRBJ2-5; 7 positions match TRBD2. With the DNA end fitting TRBJ2-7 better, the J assignment may be wrong. Per the germline V gene, CDR1 is MGHRA and CDR2 is YSYEKL. There are 15 residues in the CDR3.

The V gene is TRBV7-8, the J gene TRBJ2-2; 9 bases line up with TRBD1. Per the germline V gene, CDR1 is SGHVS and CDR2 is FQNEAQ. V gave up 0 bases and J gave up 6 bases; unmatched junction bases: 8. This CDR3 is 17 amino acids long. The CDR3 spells CASSLARDRVDAGELFF. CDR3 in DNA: TGTGCCAGCAGCTTAGCGCGGGACAGGGTCGACGCCGGGGAGCTGTTTTTT.

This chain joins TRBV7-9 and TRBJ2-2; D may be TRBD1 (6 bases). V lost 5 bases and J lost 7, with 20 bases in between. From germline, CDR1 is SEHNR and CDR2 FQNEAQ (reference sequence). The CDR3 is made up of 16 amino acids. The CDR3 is CASSRRTDPAGGELFF. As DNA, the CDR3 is TGTGCCAGCAGCCGACGGACAGACCCGGCGGGCGGGGAGCTGTTTTTT.

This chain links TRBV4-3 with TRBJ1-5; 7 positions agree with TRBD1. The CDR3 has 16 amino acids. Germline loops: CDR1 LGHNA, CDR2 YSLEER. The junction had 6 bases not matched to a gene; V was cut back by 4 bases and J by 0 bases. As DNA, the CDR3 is TGCGCCAGCAGCCGGGACAGCGGGTATAGCAATCAGCCCCAGCATTTT. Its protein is CASSRDSGYSNQPQHF.

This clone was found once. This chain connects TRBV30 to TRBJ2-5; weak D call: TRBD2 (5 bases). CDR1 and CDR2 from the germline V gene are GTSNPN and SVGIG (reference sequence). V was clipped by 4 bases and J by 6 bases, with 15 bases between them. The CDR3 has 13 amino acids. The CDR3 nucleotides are TGTGCCTGGACGTCTGGGGTCGGGAAGACCCAGTACTTC. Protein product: CAWTSGVGKTQYF. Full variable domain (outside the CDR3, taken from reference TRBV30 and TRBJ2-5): SQTIHQWPATLVQPVGSPLSLECTVEGTSNPNLYWYRQAAGRGLQLLFYSVGIGQISSEVPQNLSASRPQDRQFILSSKKLLLSDSGFYLCAWTSGVGKTQYFGPGTRLLVL.

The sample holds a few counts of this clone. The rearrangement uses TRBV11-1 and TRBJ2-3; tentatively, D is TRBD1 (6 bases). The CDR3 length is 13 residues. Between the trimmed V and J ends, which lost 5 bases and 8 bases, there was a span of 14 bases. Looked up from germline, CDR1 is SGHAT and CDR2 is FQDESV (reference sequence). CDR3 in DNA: TGTGCCAGCAGCCTAACACAGGGTTCTACGCAGTATTTT. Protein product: CASSLTQGSTQYF.

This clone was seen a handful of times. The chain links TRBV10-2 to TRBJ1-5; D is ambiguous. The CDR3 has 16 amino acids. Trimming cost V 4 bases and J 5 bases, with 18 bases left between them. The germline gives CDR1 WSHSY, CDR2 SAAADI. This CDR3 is CASSGDPRSRDQPQHF. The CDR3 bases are TGCGCCAGCAGTGGAGACCCGCGGAGCCGGGATCAGCCCCAGCATTTT.

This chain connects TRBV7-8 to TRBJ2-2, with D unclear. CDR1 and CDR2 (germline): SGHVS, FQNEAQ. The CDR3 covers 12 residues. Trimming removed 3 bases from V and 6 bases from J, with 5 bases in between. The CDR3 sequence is CASSLRPGELFF. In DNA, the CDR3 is TGTGCCAGCAGCTTGCGGCCCGGGGAGCTGTTTTTT.

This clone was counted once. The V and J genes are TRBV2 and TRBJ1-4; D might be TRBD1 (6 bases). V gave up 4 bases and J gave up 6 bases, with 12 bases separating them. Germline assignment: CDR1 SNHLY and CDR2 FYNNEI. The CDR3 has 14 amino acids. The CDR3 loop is CASSAGDLDEKLFF. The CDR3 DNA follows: TGTGCCAGCAGTGCAGGGGATTTGGATGAAAAACTGTTTTTT. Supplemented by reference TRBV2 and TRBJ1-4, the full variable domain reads EPEVTQTPSHQVTQMGQEVILRCVPISNHLYFYWYRQILGQKVEFLVSFYNNEISEKSEIFDDQFSVERPDGSNFTLKIRSTKLEDSAMYFCASSAGDLDEKLFFGSGTQLSVL.

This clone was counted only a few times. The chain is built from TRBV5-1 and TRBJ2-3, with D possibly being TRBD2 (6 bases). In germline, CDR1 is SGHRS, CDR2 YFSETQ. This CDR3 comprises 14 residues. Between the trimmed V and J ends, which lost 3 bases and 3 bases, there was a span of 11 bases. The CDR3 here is CASSSSGGTDTQYF. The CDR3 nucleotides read TGCGCCAGCAGCTCTTCCGGGGGTACAGATACGCAGTATTTT.

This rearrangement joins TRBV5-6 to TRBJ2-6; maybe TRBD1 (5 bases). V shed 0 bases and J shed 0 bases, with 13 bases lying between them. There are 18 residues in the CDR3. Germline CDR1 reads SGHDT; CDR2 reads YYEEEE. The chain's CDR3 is CASSLVGREFSGANVLTF. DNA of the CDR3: TGTGCCAGCAGCTTGGTTGGCAGGGAATTCTCTGGGGCCAACGTCCTGACTTTC. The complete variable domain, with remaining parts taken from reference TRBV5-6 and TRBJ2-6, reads DAGVTQSPTHLIKTRGQQVTLRCSPKSGHDTVSWYQQALGQGPQFIFQYYEEEERQRGNFPDRFSGHQFPNYSSELNVNALLLGDSALYLCASSLVGREFSGANVLTFGAGSRLTVL.

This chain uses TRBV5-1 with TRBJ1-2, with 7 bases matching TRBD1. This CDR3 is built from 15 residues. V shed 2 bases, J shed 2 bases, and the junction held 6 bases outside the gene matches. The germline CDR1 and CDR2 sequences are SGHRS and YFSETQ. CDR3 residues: CASSLDRDSNYGYTF. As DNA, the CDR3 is TGCGCCAGCAGCTTAGACCGGGACAGCAACTATGGCTACACCTTC.